The clone carrying this TCR beta chain was observed a few times. This CDR3 contains 20 residues. Libraries were prepared by immunoSEQ multiplex PCR; TCRdb keeps only in-frame clonotypes and omits some of them. The sample gives around 200,000 clones, approximately 86% of which show up once; 3.5% to 5.5% is in the top ten. This sample stems from a study of blood T cell repertoires in COVID-19. The J gene is TRBJ2-1, the V gene TRBV21-1; the D call in the table, TRBD1, was not verified against the DNA. TRBV21-1 is labeled a pseudogene. Input material: PBMCs or T cells enriched from blood (not recorded which). The clonotype originates from a woman aged 30 to 39 who had been exposed to COVID-19. For the CDR3, the DNA is TGTGCCAGCAGCAAAGGGGTCGGACAGCAAAGTTTAAGCTCCTACAATGAGCAGTTCTTC. It specifies CASSKGVGQQSLSSYNEQFF.